Presented here are 22 T cell receptor beta chains from one specimen sequenced in a study of identical twins. TCRdb reprocessed the 5' RACE reads with MiXCR, giving one entry per CDR3 protein. This sample has approximately 620,000 distinct CDR3 sequences, with 8.5% to 9.5% found just once. These data were likewise used in another study, on yellow fever vaccine responses in identical twins.

The sequencing sample was made of PBMCs. These TCRs come from a woman aged 18 to 35 in good health.

This clonotype was seen ten or more times. The gene calls are TRBV29-1 and TRBJ1-2; D is undetermined. Germline V CDR1 and CDR2: SQVTM, ANQGSEA. The CDR3 is 11 amino acids. The V end was cut by 6 bases, the J end by 7 bases, with 12 bases between. Written as DNA, the CDR3 is TGCAGCGTGGACGGGTTCTTTGGCTACACCTTC. This sequence encodes CSVDGFFGYTF.

The V and J genes are TRBV5-1 and TRBJ2-5, with 9 positions matching TRBD1. Germline assignment: CDR1 SGHRS and CDR2 YFSETQ. The CDR3 is 15 amino acids. The junction had 5 bases not matched to a gene; V was cut back by 4 bases and J by 1 base. This CDR3 reads CASSGTGLPQETQYF. CDR3 DNA sequence: TGCGCCAGCAGCGGGACAGGGCTACCCCAAGAGACCCAGTACTTC.

This clonotype came up a few times. The J gene is TRBJ1-6, the V gene TRBV11-2, with no clear D. V was pared by 1 base and J by 13 bases, with 5 bases between. The CDR3 consists of 11 residues. CDR1 SGHAT and CDR2 FQNNGV come from the germline V gene. The CDR3 nucleotides read TGTGCCAGCAGCTTAGGTGGGCCCCTCCACTTT. This translates into CASSLGGPLHF. Using reference TRBV11-2 and TRBJ1-6 for the parts outside the CDR3, the full variable domain is EAGVAQSPRYKIIEKRQSVAFWCNPISGHATLYWYQQILGQGPKLLIQFQNNGVVDDSQLPKDRFSAERLKGVDSTLKIQPAKLEDSAVYLCASSLGGPLHFGNGTRLTVT.

The rearrangement joins TRBV20-1 to TRBJ2-7; no definite D call. Germline CDR1 DFQATT, CDR2 SNEGSKA (reference sequence). The CDR3 is 15 residues long. Trimming cost V 2 bases and J 2 bases, with 16 bases left between them. The CDR3 spells CSARFPGPWTYEQYF. In DNA form, the CDR3 reads TGCAGTGCTAGATTCCCGGGCCCCTGGACCTACGAGCAGTACTTC.

V gene TRBV11-3 combines with J gene TRBJ2-1; 7 positions agree with TRBD1. CDR1 is SGHNT, CDR2 YENEEA, per germline. The J segment lost 3 bases and the V segment lost 0 bases, leaving 5 bases of the junction unmatched. This CDR3 has 16 amino acids. The CDR3 DNA follows: TGTGCCAGCAGCTTAGATCGGTCAGGGGGCTACAATGAGCAGTTCTTC. Its translation is CASSLDRSGGYNEQFF.

The chain recombines TRBV10-3 with TRBJ2-7; TRBD1 matches at 9 bases. Trimming at V came to 11 bases and at J to 4 bases, leaving 6 bases not matched to a gene. The CDR3 covers 12 residues. Germline V CDR1 and CDR2: ENHRY, SYGVKD. CDR3 loop: CAVTGTGYEQYF. Written as DNA, the CDR3 is TGTGCCGTTACCGGGACAGGGTACGAGCAGTACTTC.

At least ten counts were recorded for this clonotype. This chain joins TRBV10-2 and TRBJ2-3; no definite D call. The CDR3 runs to 15 residues. CDR1 and CDR2 (germline): WSHSY, SAAADI. Trimming removed 6 bases from V and 3 bases from J, with 16 bases in between. The CDR3 protein is CASSPGSLETDTQYF. The CDR3 DNA reads as TGCGCCAGCAGCCCCGGATCTTTGGAAACAGATACGCAGTATTTT.

The chain employs TRBV28 and TRBJ2-7, with 9 nucleotides matching TRBD2. CDR1 MDHEN and CDR2 SYDVKM come from the germline V gene. The CDR3 consists of 13 residues. V shed 10 bases, J shed 3 bases, and the junction held 7 bases outside the gene matches. The CDR3, as DNA: TGTGCCACCTCGCTAGCGGGGCTCTACGAGCAGTACTTC. As protein: CATSLAGLYEQYF.

The chain links TRBV11-2 to TRBJ2-3, with 11 bases that match TRBD2. The CDR3 sequence is 18 residues long. V shed 1 base, J shed 0 bases, and the junction held 6 bases outside the gene matches. Germline CDR1 is SGHAT and CDR2 is FQNNGV. For the CDR3, the DNA is TGTGCCAGCAGCTTAGGACTAGCGGGGAACCCTAGCACAGATACGCAGTATTTT. This sequence encodes CASSLGLAGNPSTDTQYF.

The sample holds many counts of this clonotype. V gene TRBV5-1 combines with J gene TRBJ1-4, with D possibly TRBD1 on 5 matching bases. This CDR3 contains 13 residues. The germline V gene encodes CDR1 SGHRS and CDR2 YFSETQ. Trimming shortened V by 4 bases and J by 5 bases, and 9 bases separated the two germline ends. The CDR3 protein is CASSEGLNEKLFF. CDR3 nucleotides: TGCGCCAGCAGCGAGGGACTGAATGAAAAACTGTTTTTT.

This clonotype came up a few times. The chain employs TRBV2 and TRBJ2-3, with a tentative D call TRBD2 (5 bases). CDR1 and CDR2 (germline): SNHLY, FYNNEI. CDR3 size: 15 residues. V dropped 3 bases and J dropped 0 bases, with 10 bases sitting between them. The CDR3 sequence is CASSEEEPSTDTQYF. CDR3 coding DNA: TGTGCCAGCAGTGAGGAGGAACCTAGCACAGATACGCAGTATTTT.

This clonotype was detected many times. This rearrangement joins TRBV29-1 to TRBJ1-5; possible D gene TRBD1, 5 bases. The CDR3 is made up of 14 amino acids. Germline V gene lookup returns CDR1 SQVTM and CDR2 ANQGSEA. Between the trimmed V and J ends, which lost 5 bases and 9 bases, there was a span of 20 bases. CDR3 sequence (DNA): TGCAGCGTTAACCATGGGGCAGGGCTTAGGCCCCAGCATTTT. Its protein product is CSVNHGAGLRPQHF.

This clonotype has a handful of counts. V gene TRBV12-3 or TRBV12-4 combines with J gene TRBJ2-7; D gene unclear. This CDR3 spans 14 amino acids. The ends were cut back, 2 bases at V and 3 bases at J, with 11 bases in the middle. CDR3 region: CASSLSPASYEQYF. In nucleotides, the CDR3 is TGTGCCAGCAGTTTATCACCCGCCAGCTACGAGCAGTACTTC.

The chain couples TRBV28 to TRBJ2-7; possible D gene TRBD1, 5 bases. This CDR3 is 14 amino acids long. Deletions cut 5 bases from V and 0 bases from J, with 11 bases between. CDR1 MDHEN and CDR2 SYDVKM come from the germline V gene. The CDR3: CASSTGFSSYEQYF. Written as DNA, the CDR3 is TGTGCCAGCAGTACAGGATTTTCCTCCTACGAGCAGTACTTC. Together with reference TRBV28 and TRBJ2-7, the CDR3 gives the full variable domain: DVKVTQSSRYLVKRTGEKVFLECVQDMDHENMFWYRQDPGLGLRLIYFSYDVKMKEKGDIPEGYSVSREKKERFSLILESASTNQTSMYLCASSTGFSSYEQYFGPGTRLTVT.

This clonotype was observed at least ten times. This sequence joins TRBV7-9 and TRBJ2-7; D is uncertain. From germline, CDR1 is SEHNR and CDR2 FQNEAQ (reference sequence). The CDR3 consists of 14 residues. Deletions cut 5 bases from V and 3 bases from J, with 14 bases between. The CDR3 DNA reads TGTGCCAGCAGCGCTCTTTTGTCGGGCTACGAGCAGTACTTC. Its translation: CASSALLSGYEQYF.

This clonotype was seen repeatedly, ten times or more. The CDR3 DNA reads TGCGCCAGCAGCCAAGCATACCCGGGACAGGGCAAAACCGGGGAGCTGTTTTTT. Translated: CASSQAYPGQGKTGELFF. The chain has TRBV4-3 and TRBJ2-2, with 9 bases that match TRBD1. The germline V gene has CDR1 LGHNA and CDR2 YSLEER. The CDR3 contains 18 residues. J was trimmed by 5 bases and V by 1 base; bases with no gene match: 11.

This chain uses TRBV5-6 with TRBJ2-1; 12 nucleotides match TRBD2. The CDR3 covers 20 residues. With 1 base clipped from V and 6 bases from J, the junction kept 17 bases outside the gene matches. Germline CDR1 SGHDT, CDR2 YYEEEE. DNA of the CDR3: TGTGCCAGCAGCTTGTCCGGTGGTCTAGCGGGAGGGCCCTTTGGCAATGAGCAGTTCTTC. Translating gives CASSLSGGLAGGPFGNEQFF.

V and J are TRBV29-1 and TRBJ1-2, with TRBD1 matching 8 bases. The CDR3 has 15 residues. Germline values: CDR1 SQVTM, CDR2 ANQGSEA. V lost 3 bases and J lost 3; bases outside the gene matches: 9. CDR3 loop: CSVDPWTGNDYGYTF. In nucleotides, the CDR3 is TGCAGCGTTGACCCATGGACAGGGAACGACTATGGCTACACCTTC.

This sequence joins TRBV4-3 and TRBJ2-2; 7 bases fit TRBD2. J lost 7 bases, V lost 4 bases, and 18 bases had no gene match. CDR3 size: 18 residues. CDR1 is LGHNA, CDR2 YSLEER, per germline. DNA for the CDR3: TGCGCCAGCAGCCCCATACTAGCGAGACTAACCAGGGACGGGGAGCTGTTTTTT. Its protein is CASSPILARLTRDGELFF.

This clonotype was found many times. The rearrangement joins TRBV29-1 to TRBJ2-1, with TRBD2 matching over 13 bases. There are 15 residues in the CDR3. Germline CDR1 SQVTM, CDR2 ANQGSEA. With 6 bases clipped from V and 8 bases from J, the junction kept 10 bases outside the gene matches. CDR3 DNA sequence: TGCAGCGTGCGAACTAGCGGGGGGGCTCTCTATGAGCAGTTCTTC. Translated, it gives CSVRTSGGALYEQFF.

There are many counts of this clonotype. CDR3 loop: CASSQRISGTSGGTSTDTQYF. The CDR3 DNA is TGTGCCAGCAGCCAGCGAATCTCCGGGACTAGCGGGGGAACTAGCACAGATACGCAGTATTTT. The chain carries TRBV4-2 and TRBJ2-3; 14 positions match TRBD2. The CDR3 loop spans 21 amino acids. Germline V gene data show CDR1 as LGHNA and CDR2 as YNFKEQ. V dropped 3 bases and J dropped 0; count of bases not matched to a gene: 14.

This clonotype was counted between two and nine times. The chain joins TRBV4-1 to TRBJ2-1; 10 positions agree with TRBD2. This CDR3 has 15 residues. Germline lookup yields CDR1 MGHRA and CDR2 YSYEKL. The junction had 8 bases not matched to a gene; V was cut back by 4 bases and J by 8 bases. The CDR3: CASSRQLAGGDEQFF. CDR3 nucleotides: TGCGCCAGCAGCCGTCAGTTAGCGGGGGGCGATGAGCAGTTCTTC.